A single sample is the source of the 17 T cell receptor beta chains below, sequenced in a study of cytomegalovirus exposure and HLA in healthy donors. Primers: 60 Vbeta forward and 13 Jbeta reverse. Profiled with immunoSEQ multiplex PCR; TCRdb holds only in-frame clones, not every one. The repertoire has 180,000 or so clones, 70% to 85% of them found once; the top ten carry 1.4%. The specimen was PBMCs. The origin of the receptors is a man in his late teens or twenties in good health and CMV-seronegative.

The chain combines TRBV23-1 with TRBJ1-3; TRBD1 matches 7 bases. TRBV23-1 is reported as an ORF; its role is uncertain. The CDR3 contains 16 residues. Germline trimming cut 2 bases from V and 2 bases from J; bases unmatched to any gene: 6. The CDR3 spells CASSQPRGEPGNTIYF. For the CDR3, the DNA is TGCGCCAGCAGTCAACCCAGGGGGGAACCTGGAAACACCATATATTTT.

This clone turned up a few times. The genes are TRBV6-6 and TRBJ1-1; TRBD1 matches 8 bases. V shed 8 bases, J shed 10 bases, and the junction held 12 bases outside the gene matches. The CDR3 contains 13 residues. The germline gives CDR1 MNHNY, CDR2 SVGAGI (reference sequence). CDR3 residues: CASHSPDRARAFF. The CDR3 nucleotides read TGTGCCAGCCATTCTCCGGACAGGGCGAGAGCTTTCTTT.

This chain links TRBV7-9 with TRBJ2-5; D is ambiguous. The V and J ends lost 8 bases and 2 bases respectively, with 15 bases between them. Germline V gene sequence: CDR1 SEHNR, CDR2 FQNEAQ (reference sequence). The CDR3 runs to 14 residues. DNA of the CDR3: TGTGCCAGCGAAAAGGCGGCTTATCAAGAGACCCAGTACTTC. Protein product: CASEKAAYQETQYF.

The chain employs TRBV28 and TRBJ2-1; 9 nucleotides match TRBD1. Losses at the gene ends were 2 bases for V and 3 bases for J; bases not matched to a gene: 5. Per germline, CDR1 MDHEN and CDR2 SYDVKM. The CDR3 is made up of 16 amino acids. CDR3 loop: CASSLPRGQGYNEQFF. CDR3 bases: TGTGCCAGCAGTTTACCCCGGGGACAGGGCTACAATGAGCAGTTCTTC.

This clone was seen a single time. The CDR3 loop is CAIRPQGGNYGYTF. The CDR3 DNA sequence: TGTGCCATCAGACCCCAGGGGGGTAACTATGGCTACACCTTC. The rearrangement links TRBV10-3 to TRBJ1-2; 7 bases align to TRBD1. The CDR3 is 14 residues long. After removal of 6 bases from V and 1 base from J, the junction contained 5 bases not matched to a gene. In germline, CDR1 is ENHRY, CDR2 SYGVKD.

The chain is built from TRBV4-2 and TRBJ2-6; D ambiguous. V was shortened by 0 bases and J by 1 base, with 4 bases between the two germline ends. The length of the CDR3 is 15 residues. CDR1 and CDR2 (germline): LGHNA, YNFKEQ. The CDR3 nucleotides read TGTGCCAGCAGCCAAGATCGGTCTGGGGCCAACGTCCTGACTTTC. Amino acid sequence: CASSQDRSGANVLTF.

The sample holds one count of this clone. CDR3 nucleotide sequence: TGTGCCAGCGGGGGGGCAGACCCAAGCTCCTACGAGCAGTACTTC. This codes for CASGGADPSSYEQYF. The genes are TRBV28 and TRBJ2-7, with a tentative D call TRBD2 (7 bases). CDR1 and CDR2 (germline): MDHEN, SYDVKM. The CDR3 is made up of 15 amino acids. Between the trimmed V and J ends, which lost 8 bases and 0 bases, there was a span of 17 bases.

There are a few counts of this clone. The J gene is TRBJ2-3, the V gene TRBV7-2, with 9 bases matching TRBD2. This CDR3 is 16 amino acids long. After removal of 5 bases from V and 6 bases from J, the junction contained 12 bases not matched to a gene. CDR1 is SGHTA, CDR2 FQGNSA, per germline. The CDR3 DNA reads as TGTGCCAGCAGCCCTAGGGGAGCGGGGGGCGGGGATACGCAGTATTTT. This translates into CASSPRGAGGGDTQYF.

In regard to this clone: Other DNA sequences in the same sample also yield this CDR3. This rearrangement joins TRBV18 to TRBJ1-3; D is perhaps TRBD1 (5 bases). The CDR3 runs to 15 residues. V was pared by 3 bases and J by 0 bases, with 9 bases between. Looked up from germline, CDR1 is KGHSH and CDR2 is LQKENI. CDR3 sequence (DNA): TGTGCCAGCTCACCGGGGGGGAGCTCTGGAAACACCATATATTTT. This gives the protein CASSPGGSSGNTIYF.

The chain links TRBV9 to TRBJ2-5, with 8 bases aligning to TRBD2. The CDR3 has 15 amino acids. The ends lost 0 bases at V and 5 bases at J; junction bases unmatched: 6. The germline V gene has CDR1 SGDLS and CDR2 YYNGEE. The CDR3 loop is CASSVAGGLAETQYF. The CDR3 DNA is TGTGCCAGCAGCGTAGCGGGGGGGCTGGCTGAGACCCAGTACTTC.

In its sample, this clone was seen a few times. The rearrangement uses TRBV7-9 and TRBJ2-5, with a weak D call TRBD1 (7 bases). V gave up 2 bases and J gave up 2 bases, with 18 bases separating them. The CDR3 consists of 17 residues. CDR1 is SEHNR and CDR2 is FQNEAQ in the germline V gene (reference sequence). CDR3 coding DNA: TGTGCCAGCAGCTTAAAATGGGAACAGGGGAGGCAAGAGACCCAGTACTTC. This codes for CASSLKWEQGRQETQYF.

The genes are TRBV5-6 and TRBJ1-2, with 9 bases matching TRBD1. V lost 8 bases and J lost 4; bases outside the gene matches: 15. The V gene's germline CDR1 is SGHDT and CDR2 YYEEEE. The CDR3 covers 16 residues. For the CDR3, the DNA is TGTGCCAGTCTTTTCCCCCGGGACAGGGACCGCTATGGCTACACCTTC. This codes for CASLFPRDRDRYGYTF.

The chain has TRBV6-5 and TRBJ2-2, with D maybe TRBD1 (6 bases). CDR3 size: 14 residues. CDR1 and CDR2 (germline): MNHEY, SVGAGI. V gave up 9 bases and J gave up 0 bases, with 11 bases separating them. Written as DNA, the CDR3 is TGTGCCAGTTGGGGGCCTACGAACACCGGGGAGCTGTTTTTT. It encodes CASWGPTNTGELFF.

This clone was counted once. This chain uses TRBV4-3 with TRBJ1-5; possibly TRBD1 for D (5 bases). The germline V gene encodes CDR1 LGHNA and CDR2 YSLEER. The CDR3 sequence is 16 residues long. V was cut by 0 bases and J by 6 bases, with 15 bases left in between. CDR3 loop: CASSQDRGGKGQPQHF. The CDR3, as DNA: TGCGCCAGCAGCCAAGACCGCGGGGGGAAGGGTCAGCCCCAGCATTTT.

This clone was counted only a few times. The V gene is TRBV4-3, the J gene TRBJ2-7; 8 bases line up with TRBD2. This CDR3 spans 15 amino acids. Germline CDR1 and CDR2: LGHNA and YSLEER. J gave up 2 bases and V 4 bases, and 7 bases lay outside the gene matches. CDR3 region: CASSLISGSAYEQYF. The DNA for the CDR3 is TGCGCCAGCAGCCTCATAAGCGGGAGCGCCTACGAGCAGTACTTC.

This rearrangement joins TRBV6-1 to TRBJ1-4, with 8 bases that match TRBD1. V lost 6 bases to trimming and J lost 8 bases; unmatched junction nucleotides: 11. The CDR3 length is 15 residues. CDR1 and CDR2 from the germline V gene are MNHNS and SASEGT. The CDR3 nucleotides are TGTGCCAGCAGCCTTGAGGACAGGGTAGGCGAAAAACTGTTTTTT. This translates into CASSLEDRVGEKLFF.

The chain links TRBV5-1 to TRBJ2-5, with D possibly matching TRBD2 (6 bases). CDR1 is SGHRS, CDR2 YFSETQ, per germline. The CDR3 consists of 13 residues. Trimming cost V 4 bases and J 1 base, with 8 bases left between them. CDR3 residues: CASSLGGQETQYF. CDR3 in DNA: TGCGCCAGCAGCCTGGGAGGCCAAGAGACCCAGTACTTC.